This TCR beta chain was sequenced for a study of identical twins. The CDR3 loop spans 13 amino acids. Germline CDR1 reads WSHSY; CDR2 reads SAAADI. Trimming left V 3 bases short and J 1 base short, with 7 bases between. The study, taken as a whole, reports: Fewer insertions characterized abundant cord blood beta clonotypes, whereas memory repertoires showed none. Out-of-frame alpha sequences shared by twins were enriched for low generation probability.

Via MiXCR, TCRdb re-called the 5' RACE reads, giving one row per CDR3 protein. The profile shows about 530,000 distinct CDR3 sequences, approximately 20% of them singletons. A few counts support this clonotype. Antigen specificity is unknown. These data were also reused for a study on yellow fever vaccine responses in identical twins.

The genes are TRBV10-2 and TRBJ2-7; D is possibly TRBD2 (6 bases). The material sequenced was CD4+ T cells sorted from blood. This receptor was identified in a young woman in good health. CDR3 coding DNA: TGCGCCAGCAGTGACGGGGGATCCTACGAGCAGTACGTC. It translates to CASSDGGSYEQYV.